This T cell receptor (beta chain) was documented in a study of CD8+CD57+ T cells in acquired aplastic anemia. For CDR3 and TCR beta VDJ profiling, genomic DNA was the template used. TCRdb reprocessed the reads with MiXCR, giving one entry per CDR3 protein. The sample includes a few hundred thousand distinct CDR3 sequences, about a third of them seen just once. Patients chosen for sequencing had shown CD8+CD57+ cell expansion by flow cytometry. The enrolled patients all had severe acquired aplastic anemia. This clonotype was seen more than once but under ten times. The sequence derives from a human donor with aplastic anemia. Sequencing was performed on sorted CD4+, CD8+, or CD8+CD57+ T cells (not recorded which) from PBMCs.

CDR3 protein: CASSTRTSGDTQYF. The CDR3 DNA reads as TGTGCCAGCAGCACCAGGACTAGCGGGGATACGCAGTATTTT. The genes are TRBV5-4 and TRBJ2-3, with 11 bases fitting TRBD2. V dropped 4 bases and J dropped 6; count of bases not matched to a gene: 4. This CDR3 has 14 residues. CDR1 is SGHNT, CDR2 YYREEE, per germline (reference sequence).